These 30 T cell receptor beta chains originate from one sample sequenced in a study of T-cell memory formation after mild COVID-19. One entry per CDR3 protein results from TCRdb running MiXCR on the 5' RACE reads. The data show some 350,000 distinct CDR3 sequences, around 13% seen once. The sequenced sample was PBMCs or a T cell subset sorted from them (not recorded which). These receptors came from a man between 18 and 35 years old who had mild COVID-19 (a few samples of this study predate the infection). Cell type and time point are not known.

The chain uses TRBV3-1 and TRBJ1-1, with 9 bases that match TRBD1. The CDR3 sequence is 17 residues long. J was trimmed by 4 bases and V by 3 bases; bases with no gene match: 12. Germline V gene sequence: CDR1 LGHDT, CDR2 YNNKEL (reference sequence). The DNA of the CDR3 is TGTGCCAGCAGCCAGGGGGGACAGGGATGGAGGAGCACTGAAGCTTTCTTT. Its protein is CASSQGGQGWRSTEAFF.

This clonotype was seen only a few times. V gene TRBV29-1 combines with J gene TRBJ2-3, with 10 bases lining up with TRBD2. The V gene's germline CDR1 is SQVTM and CDR2 ANQGSEA. CDR3 size: 14 residues. V was pared by 7 bases and J by 1 base, with 5 bases of the junction left unmatched. This CDR3 is CSASLAGGTDTQYF. Written as DNA, the CDR3 is TGCAGCGCCAGTCTAGCGGGGGGCACAGATACGCAGTATTTT.

This clonotype has only a few counts. V is TRBV5-1 and J is TRBJ2-2, with 9 bases aligning to TRBD1. The V segment lost 3 bases and the J segment 3 bases; nucleotides outside the gene matches: 6. Germline values: CDR1 SGHRS, CDR2 YFSETQ. The CDR3 has 16 amino acids. The CDR3 coding sequence is TGCGCCAGCAGCTGGACAGGGGTAGTGGACACCGGGGAGCTGTTTTTT. Translating gives CASSWTGVVDTGELFF.

The chain joins TRBV27 to TRBJ2-7, with TRBD1 matching 11 bases. The V segment lost 5 bases and the J segment 2 bases; nucleotides outside the gene matches: 5. The length of the CDR3 is 15 residues. Germline values: CDR1 MNHEY, CDR2 SMNVEV (reference sequence). Here the CDR3 DNA reads TGTGCCAGCAGTACGGGACAGGGGGTAGCCTACGAGCAGTACGTC. It yields the protein CASSTGQGVAYEQYV.

The chain is built from TRBV4-1 and TRBJ2-1, with D perhaps matching TRBD1 (6 bases). From germline, CDR1 is MGHRA and CDR2 YSYEKL. V was shortened by 3 bases and J by 0 bases, with 12 bases between the two germline ends. The CDR3 extends over 16 amino acids. The CDR3 region has the DNA TGCGCCAGCAGCCACGACAGGACAGTCTCCTACAATGAGCAGTTCTTC. Its translation is CASSHDRTVSYNEQFF.

This clonotype was seen a handful of times. This sequence joins TRBV5-1 and TRBJ1-1; D perhaps matches TRBD1 (5 bases). Per germline, CDR1 SGHRS and CDR2 YFSETQ. V was pared by 2 bases and J by 1 base, with 9 bases between. The CDR3 totals 14 residues. In DNA form, the CDR3 reads TGCGCCAGCAGCTTTCGGGGGTCGAACACTGAAGCTTTCTTT. Its translation is CASSFRGSNTEAFF.

This clonotype has at least ten counts. The gene calls are TRBV12-3 or TRBV12-4 and TRBJ1-1; the match to TRBD1 covers 10 bases. The J segment lost 0 bases and the V segment lost 7 bases, leaving 11 bases of the junction unmatched. This CDR3 is 17 amino acids long. CDR3 region: CASTRGGTGAMNTEAFF. For the CDR3, the DNA is TGTGCCAGCACCCGAGGGGGGACAGGGGCGATGAACACTGAAGCTTTCTTT.

This clonotype has only a few counts. The chain has TRBV4-2 and TRBJ1-5; 11 bases are shared with TRBD1. CDR3 length equals 19 residues. The germline V gene has CDR1 LGHNA and CDR2 YNFKEQ. V lost 2 bases, J lost 4 bases, and 13 bases stayed unmatched. The CDR3 nucleotides read TGTGCCAGCAGCCAACGGGACAGGGGGACCGGGATGGGGAATCAGCCCCAGCATTTT. It is translated as CASSQRDRGTGMGNQPQHF.

This clonotype came up a few times. The V and J genes are TRBV7-2 and TRBJ2-1, with D tentatively TRBD1 (5 bases). Trimming left V 2 bases short and J 5 bases short, with 7 bases between. The CDR3 has 13 amino acids. Germline V gene sequence: CDR1 SGHTA, CDR2 FQGNSA. DNA of the CDR3: TGTGCCAGCAGCTTACCAGGGAACAATGAGCAGTTCTTC. This translates into CASSLPGNNEQFF.

This clonotype has more than one count but fewer than ten. V gene TRBV5-5 combines with J gene TRBJ1-6, with D unclear. This CDR3 is 15 amino acids long. Trimming left V 0 bases short and J 7 bases short, with 11 bases between. Germline V gene sequence: CDR1 SGHKS, CDR2 YYEKEE (reference sequence). CDR3 sequence reads: CASSLGPENNSPLHF. The CDR3, as DNA: TGTGCCAGCAGCTTGGGGCCCGAAAACAATTCACCCCTCCACTTT.

The chain uses TRBV20-1 and TRBJ1-6; 7 nucleotides match TRBD1. Germline loops: CDR1 DFQATT, CDR2 SNEGSKA (reference sequence). J lost 0 bases, V lost 4 bases, and 0 bases had no gene match. The CDR3 runs to 14 residues. The CDR3 DNA follows: TGCAGTGCTAACAGGGGCTCCTATAATTCACCCCTCCACTTT. Amino acid sequence: CSANRGSYNSPLHF.

This clonotype has just a few counts. This chain joins TRBV4-1 and TRBJ2-1; tentatively, D is TRBD2 (6 bases). V lost 6 bases to trimming and J lost 9 bases, with 18 bases between them. The CDR3 covers 14 residues. The germline V gene encodes CDR1 MGHRA and CDR2 YSYEKL. The CDR3 here is CASRKIGTVGEQFF. The CDR3 DNA reads TGCGCCAGCAGGAAGATCGGGACTGTCGGTGAGCAGTTCTTC.

This clonotype was picked up a small number of times. J is TRBJ2-1 and V is TRBV5-1; possibly TRBD1 or TRBD2 for D (5 bases each). Germline CDR1 SGHRS, CDR2 YFSETQ. The CDR3 has 14 amino acids. Trimming cost V 4 bases and J 6 bases, with 14 bases left between them. The CDR3 nucleotides are TGCGCCAGCAGCAGGGGACGGATACTCAATGAGCAGTTCTTC. This sequence encodes CASSRGRILNEQFF.

This clonotype turned up a few times. V and J are TRBV4-1 and TRBJ1-1, with a possible D match to TRBD1 (6 bases). The CDR3 totals 15 residues. The germline V gene encodes CDR1 MGHRA and CDR2 YSYEKL. The V and J ends lost 3 bases and 5 bases respectively, with 16 bases between them. CDR3 DNA sequence: TGCGCCAGCAGCCAGTATACAGGGAAGGAAACTGAAGCTTTCTTT. Its translation: CASSQYTGKETEAFF.

In this sample, this clonotype turned up a few times. The CDR3 DNA reads as TGCGCCAGCAGACAGAGTGGGCTGGGAAACACCGGGGAGCTGTTTTTT. It specifies CASRQSGLGNTGELFF. The V call is TRBV4-1, the J call TRBJ2-2; D gene unclear. The V gene lost 6 bases and the J gene lost 2 bases, with 16 bases spanning the gap. Germline loops: CDR1 MGHRA, CDR2 YSYEKL. The CDR3 spans 16 residues.

This clonotype was found many times. The V and J genes are TRBV10-3 and TRBJ2-7; perhaps D is TRBD1 or TRBD2 (5 bases each). Trimming cost V 6 bases and J 4 bases, with 13 bases left between them. CDR3 length: 13 amino acids. CDR1 ENHRY and CDR2 SYGVKD come from the germline V gene. The CDR3 loop reads CAISAGTTYEQYF. DNA of the CDR3: TGTGCCATCAGCGCAGGGACCACGTACGAGCAGTACTTC.

This clonotype turned up a few times. The chain couples TRBV30 to TRBJ2-5; D possibly matches TRBD1 or TRBD2 (6 bases each). Trimming took off 5 bases at V and 4 bases at J, with 17 bases between the two ends. The germline V gene has CDR1 GTSNPN and CDR2 SVGIG (reference sequence). The CDR3 is made up of 14 amino acids. The CDR3 DNA reads as TGTGCCTGGTCCACGAGGGGGGCTCCAGAGACCCAGTACTTC. Protein product: CAWSTRGAPETQYF.

This chain connects TRBV2 to TRBJ1-5; possibly TRBD1 for D (5 bases). The CDR3 covers 17 residues. Looked up from germline, CDR1 is SNHLY and CDR2 is FYNNEI. Trimming removed 3 bases at V and 5 bases at J, with 20 bases between. CDR3 in amino acids: CASSESREGRRDQPQHF. The DNA for the CDR3 is TGTGCCAGCAGTGAGAGTCGCGAGGGGCGGAGGGATCAGCCCCAGCATTTT.

The rearrangement links TRBV12-5 to TRBJ2-1, with D possibly TRBD1 on 6 matching bases. The CDR3 consists of 13 residues. Germline CDR1 reads LGHNT; CDR2 reads FRNRAP. The V end was cut by 5 bases, the J end by 6 bases, with 11 bases between. The CDR3 loop is CASGGWGLNEQFF. The CDR3, as DNA: TGTGCTAGTGGTGGGTGGGGGCTCAATGAGCAGTTCTTC.

V and J are TRBV5-1 and TRBJ2-5, with TRBD1 identical over 7 bases. V shed 4 bases, J shed 1 base, and the junction held 7 bases outside the gene matches. The germline gives CDR1 SGHRS, CDR2 YFSETQ. The CDR3 spans 15 residues. CDR3 DNA sequence: TGCGCCAGCAGCCCCACGGGACAGTTCCAAGAGACCCAGTACTTC. Protein: CASSPTGQFQETQYF.

The V gene is TRBV7-2, the J gene TRBJ2-5; 10 nucleotides align to TRBD1. This CDR3 region has 15 residues. Germline CDR1 and CDR2: SGHTA and FQGNSA. V trimming: 7 bases; J trimming: 3 bases; junction bases outside the gene matches: 8. The CDR3 is CASTLAGTGEETQYF. DNA for the CDR3: TGTGCCAGCACCCTAGCCGGGACAGGGGAAGAGACCCAGTACTTC.

The V call is TRBV14, the J call TRBJ2-1; D gene ambiguous. The V gene's germline CDR1 is SGHDN and CDR2 FVKESK. This CDR3 region has 12 residues. With 0 bases removed from V and 12 bases from J, the gap between germline ends came to 9 bases. Here the CDR3 DNA reads TGTGCCAGCAGCCAAGACCGTCTCCGGCAGTTCTTC. Protein product: CASSQDRLRQFF.

This rearrangement joins TRBV7-9 to TRBJ1-1; D might be TRBD1 (5 bases). Trimming removed 5 bases at V and 5 bases at J, with 12 bases between. CDR1 and CDR2 from the germline V gene are SEHNR and FQNEAQ (reference sequence). The CDR3 has 13 residues. For the CDR3, the DNA is TGTGCCAGCAGCCATATTAAGGGGACTGAAGCTTTCTTT. Protein sequence: CASSHIKGTEAFF.

This clonotype appeared a few times. The rearrangement uses TRBV6-2 or TRBV6-3 and TRBJ1-2, with a weak D call TRBD1 (5 bases). Trimming removed 0 bases at V and 2 bases at J, with 10 bases between. Germline V gene data show CDR1 as MNHEY and CDR2 as SVGEGT. The CDR3 runs 15 residues. This chain's CDR3 is CASSYSRDGNYGYTF. The CDR3 DNA reads as TGTGCCAGCAGTTACTCCCGGGACGGAAACTATGGCTACACCTTC.

This chain uses TRBV4-3 with TRBJ1-5; D is ambiguous. CDR3 length: 13 residues. Trimming removed 1 base from V and 8 bases from J, with 9 bases in between. Germline CDR1 and CDR2: LGHNA and YSLEER. The CDR3 loop reads CASSQGMAEPQHF. Written as DNA, the CDR3 is TGCGCCAGCAGCCAAGGAATGGCTGAGCCCCAGCATTTT.

The sample holds a few counts of this clonotype. The chain recombines TRBV7-9 with TRBJ2-7; D ambiguous. The CDR3 loop spans 14 amino acids. The germline gives CDR1 SEHNR, CDR2 FQNEAQ (reference sequence). Deletions cut 5 bases from V and 4 bases from J, with 15 bases between. The DNA of the CDR3 is TGTGCCAGCAGCCGCCCCGATAGACCTTACGAGCAGTACGTC. This codes for CASSRPDRPYEQYV.

This chain connects TRBV27 to TRBJ2-4; a possible D gene is TRBD2 (5 bases). The ends were cut back, 6 bases at V and 9 bases at J, with 12 bases in the middle. Germline values: CDR1 MNHEY, CDR2 SMNVEV (reference sequence). CDR3 size: 12 residues. CDR3 DNA: TGTGCCAGCAGGACTGAACGGGGCATTCAGTACTTC. This translates into CASRTERGIQYF.

The V and J genes are TRBV5-1 and TRBJ2-5; TRBD1 is a possible D gene (5 bases). Germline CDR1 and CDR2: SGHRS and YFSETQ. V was trimmed by 4 bases and J by 5 bases, leaving 12 bases between them. The CDR3 contains 13 residues. The CDR3 protein is CASSTTVGETQYF. CDR3 bases: TGCGCCAGCAGCACGACAGTTGGGGAGACCCAGTACTTC.

The rearrangement links TRBV5-5 to TRBJ1-5, with D possibly TRBD1 on 6 matching bases. Trimming removed 5 bases at V and 0 bases at J, with 12 bases between. Germline CDR1 is SGHKS and CDR2 is YYEKEE (reference sequence). This CDR3 has 15 amino acids. In DNA form, the CDR3 reads TGTGCCAGCAGGGAGGGGGAGTTTAGCAATCAGCCCCAGCATTTT. As protein: CASREGEFSNQPQHF.

This clonotype was picked up a small number of times. This chain joins TRBV4-1 and TRBJ1-2, with D maybe TRBD1 (5 bases). Germline loops: CDR1 MGHRA, CDR2 YSYEKL. The CDR3 is made up of 15 amino acids. V shed 4 bases and J shed 6 bases, with 18 bases lying between them. CDR3 loop: CASSPGAFEENGYTF. Written as DNA, the CDR3 is TGCGCCAGCAGCCCCGGGGCGTTTGAAGAAAATGGCTACACCTTC.